This is a list of T cell receptor beta chains from one sample in a study of T cell changes during pregnancy in multiple sclerosis. Here immunoSEQ multiplex PCR was the method, and the copy in TCRdb shows in-frame clones only, minus some. The sample has about 100,000 clones; about nine tenths are singletons. The sample consisted of peripheral blood, taken in the second trimester of pregnancy. The receptors were gathered from a female donor with multiple sclerosis, enrolled in a pregnancy study. Each CDR3 is given with its conserved first and last residue. D genes are given only for firm matches. Clone size is shown for a subset of rows, as once, few, many or a class of expanded clone.

V	J	D	size	CDR3	DNA
TRBV18	TRBJ2-7	TRBD2	.	CASSSLAGGFNEQYF	TGTGCCAGCTCATCTCTAGCGGGAGGTTTCAACGAGCAGTACTTC
TRBV28	TRBJ2-7	TRBD2	.	CASSPTSGRANEQYF	TGTGCCAGCAGTCCCACTAGCGGGAGGGCCAACGAGCAGTACTTC
TRBV19	TRBJ1-1	.	.	CASSIGRSPGEAFF	TGTGCCAGTAGTATAGGGCGGAGTCCCGGTGAAGCTTTCTTT
TRBV18	TRBJ1-1	.	.	CASSPREGLGNTEAFF	TGTGCCAGCTCACCGAGGGAAGGGTTAGGGAACACTGAAGCTTTCTTT
TRBV13	TRBJ2-1	TRBD2	.	CASSLESRTSGNNEQFF	TGTGCCAGCAGCTTAGAGTCCCGGACTAGCGGCAACAATGAGCAGTTCTTC
TRBV27	TRBJ2-7	.	.	CASSSPGQFQYEQYF	TGTGCCAGCAGTTCCCCCGGACAGTTTCAATACGAGCAGTACTTC
TRBV2	TRBJ2-7	.	.	CASSLGGSESLVYF	TGTGCCAGCAGTCTAGGAGGGAGTGAATCCCTAGTGTACTTC
TRBV7-2	TRBJ2-2	.	once	CASSLLRVDDTGELFF	TGTGCCAGCAGCTTATTGAGGGTAGACGACACCGGGGAGCTGTTTTTT
TRBV7-6	TRBJ2-1	TRBD2	.	CASSLVSGGRSYNEQFF	TGTGCCAGCAGCTTAGTCTCGGGAGGGAGGTCCTACAATGAGCAGTTCTTC
TRBV4-2	TRBJ2-2	TRBD1	few	CASSPGGGLSGGELFF	TGTGCCAGCAGCCCAGGGGGCGGGCTCTCGGGCGGGGAGCTGTTTTTT
TRBV5-4	TRBJ1-2	.	.	CASSLSRQAANYGYTF	TGTGCCAGCAGCTTGAGCCGACAGGCAGCTAACTATGGCTACACCTTC
TRBV29-1	TRBJ1-1	.	.	CSVHPGTTNTEAFF	TGCAGCGTTCACCCCGGGACAACTAACACTGAAGCTTTCTTT
TRBV18	TRBJ1-5	.	.	CASSPQGVGVNNQPQHF	TGTGCCAGCTCACCACAGGGGGTAGGGGTTAACAATCAGCCCCAGCATTTT
TRBV9	TRBJ2-7	TRBD2	.	CASSLAGGDYEQYF	TGTGCCAGCAGTTTAGCGGGAGGGGACTACGAGCAGTACTTC
TRBV19	TRBJ2-3	.	.	CASSSASTDTQYF	TGTGCCAGTAGTTCTGCGAGCACAGATACGCAGTATTTT
TRBV28	TRBJ2-3	TRBD2	.	CASVLAGRSDTQYF	TGTGCCAGCGTACTAGCGGGACGATCAGATACGCAGTATTTT
TRBV15	TRBJ2-5	TRBD2	.	CATSRDWGGETQYF	TGTGCCACCAGCAGAGACTGGGGAGGGGAGACCCAGTACTTC